The 21 T cell receptor beta chains given below trace back to one sample, sequenced in a study of blood T cell repertoires in COVID-19. The repertoire was sequenced with immunoSEQ multiplex PCR; TCRdb's copy has only in-frame clones and lacks some. The table has a few hundred thousand clones, around 90% seen once. The sequencing input was peripheral blood. The source is a woman between 35 and 50 years old with acute or convalescent COVID-19.

The table lists this clone with a count of one. V gene TRBV2 combines with J gene TRBJ1-1; 7 bases fit TRBD1. J gave up 8 bases and V 7 bases, and 7 bases lay outside the gene matches. CDR1 and CDR2 from the germline V gene are SNHLY and FYNNEI. There are 12 residues in the CDR3. The CDR3 DNA follows: TGTGCCAGCACTGGGACAGCTGCCGAAGCTTTCTTT. This sequence encodes CASTGTAAEAFF.

The chain recombines TRBV19 with TRBJ1-1, with a weak D call TRBD1 (5 bases). This CDR3 contains 14 residues. The germline V and J ends were trimmed by 4 bases and 1 base, with 10 bases remaining between them. Germline CDR1 LNHDA, CDR2 SQIVND (reference sequence). The CDR3 reads CASSTGTKNTEAFF. CDR3 DNA: TGTGCCAGTAGTACCGGGACTAAGAACACTGAAGCTTTCTTT.

J is TRBJ2-7 and V is TRBV4-1; 8 bases align to TRBD2. Germline trimming cut 0 bases from V and 5 bases from J; bases unmatched to any gene: 9. The CDR3 has 16 residues. Germline CDR1 reads MGHRA; CDR2 reads YSYEKL. In DNA form, the CDR3 reads TGCGCCAGCAGCCAAGATGGCCGGGGGGGCTATGACGAGCAGTACGTC. As protein: CASSQDGRGGYDEQYV.

This clone was seen only once. V gene TRBV9 combines with J gene TRBJ2-1; 7 nucleotides line up with TRBD2. Germline loops: CDR1 SGDLS, CDR2 YYNGEE. The trim removed 0 bases at V and 1 base at J, leaving 1 base unmatched. There are 15 residues in the CDR3. CDR3 in DNA: TGTGCCAGCAGCGTAGTGCGGGGGTCCTACAATGAGCAGTTCTTC. Its protein is CASSVVRGSYNEQFF.

The rearrangement uses TRBV27 and TRBJ1-1; no definite D call. The V end was cut by 0 bases, the J end by 2 bases, with 7 bases between. CDR1 MNHEY and CDR2 SMNVEV come from the germline V gene (reference sequence). There are 14 residues in the CDR3. In DNA, the CDR3 is TGTGCCAGCAGTTTATCGATGACTAACACTGAAGCTTTCTTT. It specifies CASSLSMTNTEAFF.

CDR3 sequence (DNA): TGTGCCAGCAGCAAAACAGGCGGCTCACCCCTCCACTTT. Its translation: CASSKTGGSPLHF. This sequence joins TRBV21-1 and TRBJ1-6; TRBD1 is the table's D call and was not checked against the DNA. TRBV21-1 is a pseudogene locus. The CDR3 is made up of 13 amino acids.

This chain connects TRBV30 to TRBJ1-4; D ambiguous. From germline, CDR1 is GTSNPN and CDR2 SVGIG (reference sequence). The CDR3 sequence is 13 residues long. V was shortened by 4 bases and J by 0 bases, with 6 bases between the two germline ends. In DNA form, the CDR3 reads TGTGCCTGGAACAGTGCAACTAATGAAAAACTGTTTTTT. It is translated as CAWNSATNEKLFF. Based on the CDR3 plus reference TRBV30 and TRBJ1-4, the full variable domain is SQTIHQWPATLVQPVGSPLSLECTVEGTSNPNLYWYRQAAGRGLQLLFYSVGIGQISSEVPQNLSASRPQDRQFILSSKKLLLSDSGFYLCAWNSATNEKLFFGSGTQLSVL.

This chain links TRBV19 with TRBJ1-5; D perhaps matches TRBD1 (5 bases). The V end was cut by 7 bases, the J end by 7 bases, with 17 bases between. This CDR3 is built from 14 residues. Germline loops: CDR1 LNHDA, CDR2 SQIVND (reference sequence). CDR3 bases: TGTGCCAGTACCCGCCTGGAGGGGCTACAGCCCCAGCATTTT. It translates to CASTRLEGLQPQHF. Variable domain in full (rest from reference TRBV19 and TRBJ1-5): DGGITQSPKYLFRKEGQNVTLSCEQNLNHDAMYWYRQDPGQGLRLIYYSQIVNDFQKGDIAEGYSVSREKKESFPLTVTSAQKNPTAFYLCASTRLEGLQPQHFGDGTRLSIL.

The V call is TRBV2, the J call TRBJ1-5, with 11 bases aligning to TRBD1. Trimming removed 3 bases from V and 5 bases from J; junction bases left unmatched: 0. Germline-derived CDR1 and CDR2 are SNHLY and FYNNEI. The CDR3 contains 14 residues. The CDR3 reads CASSEDRGHQPQHF. The CDR3 nucleotides read TGTGCCAGCAGTGAGGACAGGGGGCATCAGCCCCAGCATTTT.

The chain couples TRBV2 to TRBJ1-6, with TRBD1 as a possible D gene (5 bases). The CDR3 has 13 residues. The V end lost 11 bases, the J end lost 11 bases, and 19 bases lay between the germline ends. Germline V gene lookup returns CDR1 SNHLY and CDR2 FYNNEI. For the CDR3, the DNA is TGTGCCGGGGCTAGGGAGGCCCGAGCACCCCTCCACTTT. The encoded protein is CAGAREARAPLHF. The variable domain in full, completed from reference TRBV2 and TRBJ1-6, reads EPEVTQTPSHQVTQMGQEVILRCVPISNHLYFYWYRQILGQKVEFLVSFYNNEISEKSEIFDDQFSVERPDGSNFTLKIRSTKLEDSAMYFCAGAREARAPLHFGNGTRLTVT.

This chain connects TRBV11-2 to TRBJ1-1, with no clear D. Looked up from germline, CDR1 is SGHAT and CDR2 is FQNNGV. The CDR3 consists of 11 residues. Trimming stripped 5 bases from V and 7 bases from J, with 8 bases between. The CDR3 coding sequence is TGTGCCAGCAGCCTACACAGTGAAGCTTTCTTT. Translation: CASSLHSEAFF.

This clone was recorded once. The chain is built from TRBV19 and TRBJ1-1; D remains unclear. The CDR3 extends over 13 amino acids. Trimming removed 5 bases from V and 4 bases from J, with 11 bases in between. CDR1 and CDR2 from the germline V gene are LNHDA and SQIVND (reference sequence). CDR3 nucleotide sequence: TGTGCCAGTAGTCCCCTGCGGGGCACTGAAGCTTTCTTT. This gives the protein CASSPLRGTEAFF.

V usage is TRBV7-2 and J usage is TRBJ1-1; TRBD1 aligns across 10 bases. V trimming: 2 bases; J trimming: 6 bases; junction bases outside the gene matches: 3. The CDR3 runs 14 residues. Germline CDR1 SGHTA, CDR2 FQGNSA. Here the CDR3 reads CASSLMDRGAEAFF. DNA for the CDR3: TGTGCCAGCAGCTTAATGGACAGGGGGGCTGAAGCTTTCTTT.

A word on this clone: Within the sample, other DNA sequences also encode this same CDR3. The chain recombines TRBV5-1 with TRBJ1-2, with D unclear. V lost 2 bases and J 0 bases, leaving 5 bases between the germline ends. This CDR3 is 13 amino acids long. CDR1 and CDR2 from the germline V gene are SGHRS and YFSETQ. CDR3 amino acids: CASSLDTNYGYTF. For the CDR3, the DNA is TGCGCCAGCAGCTTAGACACTAACTATGGCTACACCTTC.

The V call is TRBV25-1, the J call TRBJ1-4, with 9 bases matching TRBD1. CDR3 length equals 16 residues. V lost 5 bases, J lost 5 bases, and 9 bases stayed unmatched. Germline V gene sequence: CDR1 MGHDK, CDR2 SYGVNS. CDR3 protein: CASSQPPGQGNEKLFF. The CDR3 bases are TGTGCCAGCAGTCAACCCCCGGGACAGGGAAATGAAAAACTGTTTTTT.

The chain uses TRBV5-4 and TRBJ1-6; 8 bases are shared with TRBD1. The CDR3 is 16 amino acids. Germline V gives CDR1 SGHNT, CDR2 YYREEE (reference sequence). V shed 4 bases, J shed 6 bases, and the junction held 9 bases outside the gene matches. CDR3 sequence: CASSKGQGAANSPLHF. The CDR3 bases are TGTGCCAGCAGCAAAGGACAGGGCGCGGCTAATTCACCCCTCCACTTT.

CDR3 loop: CASSTTENTEAFF. The CDR3 DNA sequence: TGTGCCAGCAGCACCACAGAGAACACTGAAGCTTTCTTT. J is TRBJ1-1 and V is TRBV7-8, with D unclear. The V end lost 5 bases, the J end lost 1 base, and 8 bases lay between the germline ends. Germline lookup yields CDR1 SGHVS and CDR2 FQNEAQ. This CDR3 is built from 13 residues. Looking up the rest from reference TRBV7-8 and TRBJ1-1 gives the full variable domain: GAGVSQSPRYKVAKRGQDVALRCDPISGHVSLFWYQQALGQGPEFLTYFQNEAQLDKSGLPSDRFFAERPEGSVSTLKIQRTQQEDSAVYLCASSTTENTEAFFGQGTRLTVV.

The CDR3 is CASSSSSYSNEKLFF. The CDR3, as DNA: TGTGCCAGCAGCTCGTCCAGTTATTCAAATGAAAAACTGTTTTTT. The rearrangement links TRBV7-9 to TRBJ1-4; D is uncertain. Germline V gene lookup returns CDR1 SEHNR and CDR2 FQNEAQ (reference sequence). The CDR3 contains 15 residues. V lost 4 bases and J lost 5, with 14 bases in between.

The table lists this clone with a count of one. Other DNA sequences within the sample encode an identical CDR3. The chain carries TRBV6-5 and TRBJ1-1; no clear D. The CDR3 is 12 amino acids. Germline loops: CDR1 MNHEY, CDR2 SVGAGI. With 0 bases removed from V and 7 bases from J, the gap between germline ends came to 6 bases. CDR3 residues: CASSYSGGEAFF. Written as DNA, the CDR3 is TGTGCCAGCAGTTACTCTGGCGGTGAAGCTTTCTTT.

V is TRBV19 and J is TRBJ1-2; D gene ambiguous. This CDR3 region has 11 residues. The germline V gene encodes CDR1 LNHDA and CDR2 SQIVND (reference sequence). V dropped 6 bases and J dropped 8 bases, with 10 bases sitting between them. This CDR3 reads CASRSPMGYTF. DNA of the CDR3: TGTGCCAGTAGGAGCCCTATGGGCTACACCTTC.

This rearrangement joins TRBV25-1 to TRBJ2-1; D may be TRBD2 (7 bases). Deletions cut 8 bases from V and 0 bases from J, with 20 bases between. The CDR3 runs to 17 residues. Germline CDR1 MGHDK, CDR2 SYGVNS. CDR3 bases: TGTGCCAGCCTCGGGGAGGGGGGCGTGCTCTCCTACAATGAGCAGTTCTTC. Its protein product is CASLGEGGVLSYNEQFF.